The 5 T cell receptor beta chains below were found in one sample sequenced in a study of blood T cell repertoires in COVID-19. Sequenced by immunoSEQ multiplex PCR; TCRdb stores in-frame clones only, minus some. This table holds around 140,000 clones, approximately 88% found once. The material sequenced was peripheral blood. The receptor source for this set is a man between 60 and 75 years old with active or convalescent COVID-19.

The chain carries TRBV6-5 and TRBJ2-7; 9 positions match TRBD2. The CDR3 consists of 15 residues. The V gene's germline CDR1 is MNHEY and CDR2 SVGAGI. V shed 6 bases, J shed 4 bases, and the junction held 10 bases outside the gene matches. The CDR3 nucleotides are TGTGCCAGCAGAAAACCTAGCGGGAAGGGTTACGAGCAGTACTTC. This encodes CASRKPSGKGYEQYF.

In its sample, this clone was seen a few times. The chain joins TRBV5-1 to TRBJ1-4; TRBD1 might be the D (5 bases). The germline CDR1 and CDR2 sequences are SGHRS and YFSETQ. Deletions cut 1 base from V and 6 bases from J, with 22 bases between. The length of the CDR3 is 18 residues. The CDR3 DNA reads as TGCGCCAGCAGCTTGACAGGTTCGTTCGTCTTCAAGGATGAAAAACTGTTTTTT. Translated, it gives CASSLTGSFVFKDEKLFF.

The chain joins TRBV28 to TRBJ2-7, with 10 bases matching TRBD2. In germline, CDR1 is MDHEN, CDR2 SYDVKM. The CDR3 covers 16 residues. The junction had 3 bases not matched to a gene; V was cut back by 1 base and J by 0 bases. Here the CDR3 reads CASSLLTSGRSYEQYF. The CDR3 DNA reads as TGTGCCAGCAGTTTATTGACTAGCGGGCGCTCCTACGAGCAGTACTTC.

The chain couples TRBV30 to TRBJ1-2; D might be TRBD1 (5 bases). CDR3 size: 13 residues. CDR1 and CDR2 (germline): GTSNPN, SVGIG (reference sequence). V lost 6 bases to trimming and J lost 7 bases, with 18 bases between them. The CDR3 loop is CACGMKGRGGYTF. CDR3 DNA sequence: TGTGCCTGCGGAATGAAGGGGCGAGGTGGCTACACCTTC.

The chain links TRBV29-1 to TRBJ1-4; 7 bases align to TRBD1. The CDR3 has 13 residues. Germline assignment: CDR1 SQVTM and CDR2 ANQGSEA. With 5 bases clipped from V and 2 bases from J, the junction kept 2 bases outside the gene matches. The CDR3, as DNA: TGCAGCGTTCAGACAGGGACTAATGAAAAACTGTTTTTT. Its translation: CSVQTGTNEKLFF.